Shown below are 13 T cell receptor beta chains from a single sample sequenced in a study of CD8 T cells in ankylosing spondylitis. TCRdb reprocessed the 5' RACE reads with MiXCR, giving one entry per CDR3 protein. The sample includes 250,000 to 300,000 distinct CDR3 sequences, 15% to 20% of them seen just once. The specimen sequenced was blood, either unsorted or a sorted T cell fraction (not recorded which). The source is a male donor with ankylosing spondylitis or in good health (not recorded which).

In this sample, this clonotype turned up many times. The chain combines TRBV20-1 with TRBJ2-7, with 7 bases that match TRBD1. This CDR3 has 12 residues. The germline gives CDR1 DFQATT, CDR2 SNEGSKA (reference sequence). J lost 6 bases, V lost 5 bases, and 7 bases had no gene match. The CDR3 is CSAFVTGSEQYF. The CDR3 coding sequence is TGCAGTGCTTTCGTGACAGGGAGCGAGCAGTACTTC.

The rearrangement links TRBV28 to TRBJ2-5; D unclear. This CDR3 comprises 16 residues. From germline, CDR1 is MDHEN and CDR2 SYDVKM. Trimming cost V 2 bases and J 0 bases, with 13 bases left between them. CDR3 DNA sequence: TGTGCCAGCAGTTTACCTCCGGATAGGTACCAAGAGACCCAGTACTTC. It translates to CASSLPPDRYQETQYF.

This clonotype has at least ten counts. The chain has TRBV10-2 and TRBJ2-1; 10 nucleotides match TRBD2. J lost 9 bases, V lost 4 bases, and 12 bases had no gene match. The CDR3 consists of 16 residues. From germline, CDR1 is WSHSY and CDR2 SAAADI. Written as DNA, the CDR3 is TGCGCCAGCAGTGTTAGCCTAGCGGGAGTATCGGTTGAGCAGTTCTTC. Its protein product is CASSVSLAGVSVEQFF.

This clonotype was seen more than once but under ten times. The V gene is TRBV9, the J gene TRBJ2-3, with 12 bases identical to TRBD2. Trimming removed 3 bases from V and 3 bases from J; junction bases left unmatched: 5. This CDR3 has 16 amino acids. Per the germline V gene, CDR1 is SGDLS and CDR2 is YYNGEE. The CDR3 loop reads CASSGRLAGVTDTQYF. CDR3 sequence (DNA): TGTGCCAGCAGCGGACGACTAGCGGGAGTAACAGATACGCAGTATTTT.

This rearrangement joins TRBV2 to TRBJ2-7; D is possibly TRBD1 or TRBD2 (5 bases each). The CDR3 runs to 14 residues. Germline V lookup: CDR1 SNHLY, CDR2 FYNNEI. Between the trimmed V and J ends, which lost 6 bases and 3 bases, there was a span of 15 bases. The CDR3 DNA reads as TGTGCCAGCAGCCAAGGGCTGGGGGACTACGAGCAGTACTTC. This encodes CASSQGLGDYEQYF.

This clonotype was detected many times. The CDR3 here is CASSEAGGPYEQYF. CDR3 bases: TGCGCCAGCAGTGAGGCGGGGGGCCCCTACGAGCAGTACTTC. The V gene is TRBV10-2, the J gene TRBJ2-7; 8 bases are a match to TRBD2. The CDR3 loop spans 14 amino acids. CDR1 WSHSY and CDR2 SAAADI come from the germline V gene. V lost 2 bases, J lost 2 bases, and 2 bases stayed unmatched.

The CDR3 nucleotides read TGTGCCAGCAGTTTGGCGCCAGGCACCTACGAGCAGTACTTC. It translates to CASSLAPGTYEQYF. V and J are TRBV27 and TRBJ2-7; no reliable D call. CDR1 MNHEY and CDR2 SMNVEV come from the germline V gene (reference sequence). This CDR3 is built from 14 residues. V lost 3 bases and J lost 2, with 11 bases in between.

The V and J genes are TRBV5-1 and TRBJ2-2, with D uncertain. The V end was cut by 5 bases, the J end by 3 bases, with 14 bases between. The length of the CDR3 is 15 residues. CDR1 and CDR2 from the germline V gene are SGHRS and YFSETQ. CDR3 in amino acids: CASRNGRAHTGELFF. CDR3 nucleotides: TGCGCCAGCAGGAACGGACGGGCCCACACCGGGGAGCTGTTTTTT. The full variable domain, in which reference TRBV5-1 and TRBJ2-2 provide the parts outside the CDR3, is KAGVTQTPRYLIKTRGQQVTLSCSPISGHRSVSWYQQTPGQGLQFLFEYFSETQRNKGNFPGRFSGRQFSNSRSEMNVSTLELGDSALYLCASRNGRAHTGELFFGEGSRLTVL.

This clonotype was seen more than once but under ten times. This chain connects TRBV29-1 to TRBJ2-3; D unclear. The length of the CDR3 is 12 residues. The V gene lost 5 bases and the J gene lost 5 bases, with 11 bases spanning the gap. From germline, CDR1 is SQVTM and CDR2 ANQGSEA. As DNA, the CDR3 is TGCAGCGTTCCCCTTGGTAAAGATACGCAGTATTTT. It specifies CSVPLGKDTQYF.

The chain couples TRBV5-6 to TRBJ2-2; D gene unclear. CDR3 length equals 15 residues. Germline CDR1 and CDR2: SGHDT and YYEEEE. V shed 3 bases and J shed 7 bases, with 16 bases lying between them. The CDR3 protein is CASSSRPGTGGELFF. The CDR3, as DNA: TGTGCCAGCAGCTCTCGCCCTGGAACGGGCGGGGAGCTGTTTTTT.

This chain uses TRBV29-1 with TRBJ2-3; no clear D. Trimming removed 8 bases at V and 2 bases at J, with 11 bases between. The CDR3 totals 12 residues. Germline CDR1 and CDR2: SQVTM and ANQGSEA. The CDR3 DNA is TGCAGCCCAGACACCTTCACAGATACGCAGTATTTT. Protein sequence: CSPDTFTDTQYF.

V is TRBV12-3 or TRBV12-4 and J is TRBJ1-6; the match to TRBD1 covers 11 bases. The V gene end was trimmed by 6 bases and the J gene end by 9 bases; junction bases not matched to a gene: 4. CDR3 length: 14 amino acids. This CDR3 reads CASSWDRGGSPLHF. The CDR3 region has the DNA TGTGCCAGCAGCTGGGACAGGGGGGGTTCACCCCTCCACTTT.

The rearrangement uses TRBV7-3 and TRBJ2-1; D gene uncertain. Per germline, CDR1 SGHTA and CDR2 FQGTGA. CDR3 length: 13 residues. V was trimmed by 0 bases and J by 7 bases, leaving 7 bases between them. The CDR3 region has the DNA TGTGCCAGCAGCTTAACCTCTTCAAATGAGCAGTTCTTC. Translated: CASSLTSSNEQFF.